This entry concerns a single T cell receptor beta chain. Its cognate antigen is unknown. PCR primers comprised 60 Vbeta and 13 Jbeta primers. Assay used: immunoSEQ multiplex PCR; TCRdb lists only in-frame clones, some missing. This repertoire shows fewer than 250,000 clones, about 75% found once; its top ten account for 1.5% to 2%. These data belong to a study of cytomegalovirus exposure and HLA in healthy donors. Study-wide results and limits: When analyzed later, the rates of TCR association showed variation by HLA locus, with DRB1 the most and HLA-C the fewest. About 87% or about 30% of the time was how often most TCR beta V segments were productive, according to an earlier analysis.

V trimming: 3 bases; J trimming: 2 bases; junction bases outside the gene matches: 4. In germline, CDR1 is KGHSH, CDR2 LQKENI. The CDR3 covers 16 residues. The clonotype was recovered from a man younger than 35 in good health and CMV-seronegative. This rearrangement joins TRBV18 to TRBJ2-7; 13 bases are a match to TRBD2. The sequenced sample was PBMCs. The CDR3 here is CASSPLTSGGTYEQYF. CDR3 sequence (DNA): TGTGCCAGCTCACCCTTGACTAGCGGGGGGACCTACGAGCAGTACTTC.